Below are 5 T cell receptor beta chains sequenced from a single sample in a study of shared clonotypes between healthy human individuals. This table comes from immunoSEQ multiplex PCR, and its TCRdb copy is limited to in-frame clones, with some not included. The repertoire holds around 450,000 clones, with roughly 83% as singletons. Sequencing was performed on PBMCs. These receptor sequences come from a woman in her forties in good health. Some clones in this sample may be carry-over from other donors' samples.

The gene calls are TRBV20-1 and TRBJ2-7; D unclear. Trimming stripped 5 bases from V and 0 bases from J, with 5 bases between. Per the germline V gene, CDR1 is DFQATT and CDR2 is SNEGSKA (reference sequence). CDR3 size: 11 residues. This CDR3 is CSALRSYEQYF. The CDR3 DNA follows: TGCAGTGCTCTTCGCTCCTACGAGCAGTACTTC.

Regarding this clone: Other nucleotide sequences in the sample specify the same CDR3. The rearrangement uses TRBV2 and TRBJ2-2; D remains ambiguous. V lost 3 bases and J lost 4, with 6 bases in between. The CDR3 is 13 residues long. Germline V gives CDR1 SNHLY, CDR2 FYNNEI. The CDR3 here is CASSETSTGELFF. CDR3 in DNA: TGTGCCAGCAGTGAGACAAGCACCGGGGAGCTGTTTTTT.

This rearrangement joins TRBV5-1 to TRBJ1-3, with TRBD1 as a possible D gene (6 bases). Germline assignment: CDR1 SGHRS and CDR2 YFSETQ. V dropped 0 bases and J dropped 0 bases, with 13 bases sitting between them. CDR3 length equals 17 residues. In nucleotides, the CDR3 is TGCGCCAGCAGCTTGGTTGGCAGGGGATTCTCTGGAAACACCATATATTTT. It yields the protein CASSLVGRGFSGNTIYF.

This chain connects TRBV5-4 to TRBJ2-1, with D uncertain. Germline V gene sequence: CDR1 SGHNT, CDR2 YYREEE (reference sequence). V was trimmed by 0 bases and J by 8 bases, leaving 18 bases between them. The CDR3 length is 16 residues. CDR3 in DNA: TGTGCCAGCAGCTTGGTTTCTCGAGGAGTAGGCGATGAGCAGTTCTTC. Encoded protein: CASSLVSRGVGDEQFF.

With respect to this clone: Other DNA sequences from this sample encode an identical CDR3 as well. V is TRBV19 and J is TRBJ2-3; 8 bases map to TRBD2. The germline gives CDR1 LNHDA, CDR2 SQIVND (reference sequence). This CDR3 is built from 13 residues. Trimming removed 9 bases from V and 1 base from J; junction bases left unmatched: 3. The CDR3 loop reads CASKTSGTDTQYF. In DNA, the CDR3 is TGTGCCAGCAAGACTAGCGGCACAGATACGCAGTATTTT. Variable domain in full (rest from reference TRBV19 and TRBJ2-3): DGGITQSPKYLFRKEGQNVTLSCEQNLNHDAMYWYRQDPGQGLRLIYYSQIVNDFQKGDIAEGYSVSREKKESFPLTVTSAQKNPTAFYLCASKTSGTDTQYFGPGTRLTVL.